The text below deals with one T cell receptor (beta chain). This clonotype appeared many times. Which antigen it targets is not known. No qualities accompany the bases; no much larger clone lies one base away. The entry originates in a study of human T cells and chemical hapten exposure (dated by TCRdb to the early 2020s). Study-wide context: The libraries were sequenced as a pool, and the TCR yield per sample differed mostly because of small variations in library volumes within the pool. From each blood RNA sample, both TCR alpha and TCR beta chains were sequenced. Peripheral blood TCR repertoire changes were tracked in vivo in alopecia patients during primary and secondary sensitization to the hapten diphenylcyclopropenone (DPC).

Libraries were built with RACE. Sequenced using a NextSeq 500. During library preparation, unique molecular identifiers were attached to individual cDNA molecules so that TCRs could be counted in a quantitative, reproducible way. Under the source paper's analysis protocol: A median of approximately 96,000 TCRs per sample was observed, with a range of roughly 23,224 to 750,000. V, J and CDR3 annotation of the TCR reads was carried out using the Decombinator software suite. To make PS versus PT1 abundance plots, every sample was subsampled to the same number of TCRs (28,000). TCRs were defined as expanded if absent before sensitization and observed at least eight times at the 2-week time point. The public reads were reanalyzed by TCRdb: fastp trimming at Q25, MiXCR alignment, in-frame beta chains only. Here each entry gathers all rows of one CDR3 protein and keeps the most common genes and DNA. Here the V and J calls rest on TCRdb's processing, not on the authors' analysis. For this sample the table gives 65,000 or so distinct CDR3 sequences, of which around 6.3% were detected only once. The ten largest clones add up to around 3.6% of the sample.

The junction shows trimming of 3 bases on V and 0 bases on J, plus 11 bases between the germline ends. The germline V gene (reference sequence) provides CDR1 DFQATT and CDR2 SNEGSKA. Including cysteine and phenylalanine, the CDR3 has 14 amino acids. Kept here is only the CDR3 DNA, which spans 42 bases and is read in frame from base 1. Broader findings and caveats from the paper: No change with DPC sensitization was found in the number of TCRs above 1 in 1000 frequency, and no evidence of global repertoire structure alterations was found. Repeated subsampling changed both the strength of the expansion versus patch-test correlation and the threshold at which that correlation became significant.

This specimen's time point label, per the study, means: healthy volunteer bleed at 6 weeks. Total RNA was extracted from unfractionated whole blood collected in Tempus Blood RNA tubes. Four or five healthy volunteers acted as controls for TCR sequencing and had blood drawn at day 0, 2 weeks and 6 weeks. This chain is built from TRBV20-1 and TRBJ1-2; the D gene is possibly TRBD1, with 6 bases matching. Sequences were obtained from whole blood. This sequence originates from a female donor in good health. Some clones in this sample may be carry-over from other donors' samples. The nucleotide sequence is TGCAGTGCTAGTCCCAAGGGGGCTAACTATGGCTACACCTTC. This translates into CSASPKGANYGYTF.